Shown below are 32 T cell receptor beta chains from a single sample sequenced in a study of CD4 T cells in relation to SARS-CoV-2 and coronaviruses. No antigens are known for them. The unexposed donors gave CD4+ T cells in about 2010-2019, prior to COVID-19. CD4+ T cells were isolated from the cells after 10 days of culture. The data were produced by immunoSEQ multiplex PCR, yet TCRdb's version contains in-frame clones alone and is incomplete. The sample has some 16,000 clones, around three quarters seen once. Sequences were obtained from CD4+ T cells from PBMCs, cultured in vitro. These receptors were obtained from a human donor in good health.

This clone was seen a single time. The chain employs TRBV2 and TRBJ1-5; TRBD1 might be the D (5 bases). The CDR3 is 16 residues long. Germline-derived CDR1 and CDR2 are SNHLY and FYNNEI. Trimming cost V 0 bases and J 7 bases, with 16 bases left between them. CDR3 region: CASSEAGGVSFQPQHF. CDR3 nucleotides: TGTGCCAGCAGTGAAGCGGGGGGTGTCAGTTTCCAGCCCCAGCATTTT. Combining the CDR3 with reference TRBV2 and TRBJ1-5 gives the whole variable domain EPEVTQTPSHQVTQMGQEVILRCVPISNHLYFYWYRQILGQKVEFLVSFYNNEISEKSEIFDDQFSVERPDGSNFTLKIRSTKLEDSAMYFCASSEAGGVSFQPQHFGDGTRLSIL.

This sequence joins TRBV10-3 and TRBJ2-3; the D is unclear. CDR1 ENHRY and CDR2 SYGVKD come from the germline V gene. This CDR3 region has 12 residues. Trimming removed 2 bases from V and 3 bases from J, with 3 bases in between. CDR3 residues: CAISEATDTQYF. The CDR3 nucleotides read TGTGCCATCAGTGAGGCGACAGATACGCAGTATTTT.

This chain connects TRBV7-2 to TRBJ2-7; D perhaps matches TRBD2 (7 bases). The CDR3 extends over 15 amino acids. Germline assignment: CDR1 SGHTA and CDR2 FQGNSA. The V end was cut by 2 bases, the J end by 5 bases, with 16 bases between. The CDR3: CASSLSGGASNEQYF. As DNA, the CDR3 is TGTGCCAGCAGCTTAAGTGGGGGGGCCTCGAACGAGCAGTACTTC.

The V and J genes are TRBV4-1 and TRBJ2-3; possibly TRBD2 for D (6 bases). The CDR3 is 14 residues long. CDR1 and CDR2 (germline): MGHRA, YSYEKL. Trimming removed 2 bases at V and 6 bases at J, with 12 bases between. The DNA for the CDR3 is TGCGCCAGCAGCCAATCCGCGGGAAGGGATACGCAGTATTTT. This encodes CASSQSAGRDTQYF.

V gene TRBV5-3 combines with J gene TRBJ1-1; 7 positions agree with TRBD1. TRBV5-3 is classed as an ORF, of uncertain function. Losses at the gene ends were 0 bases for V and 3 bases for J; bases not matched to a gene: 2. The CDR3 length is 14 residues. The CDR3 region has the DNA TGTGCCAGAAGCTTGGAGGGGGCGGACACTGAAGCTTTCTTT. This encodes CARSLEGADTEAFF.

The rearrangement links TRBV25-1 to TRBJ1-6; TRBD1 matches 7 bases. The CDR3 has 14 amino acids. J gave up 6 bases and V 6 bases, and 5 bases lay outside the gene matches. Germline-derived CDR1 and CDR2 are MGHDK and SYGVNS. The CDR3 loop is CASRRGHPNSPLHF. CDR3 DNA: TGTGCCAGCAGGAGGGGGCATCCTAATTCACCCCTCCACTTT.

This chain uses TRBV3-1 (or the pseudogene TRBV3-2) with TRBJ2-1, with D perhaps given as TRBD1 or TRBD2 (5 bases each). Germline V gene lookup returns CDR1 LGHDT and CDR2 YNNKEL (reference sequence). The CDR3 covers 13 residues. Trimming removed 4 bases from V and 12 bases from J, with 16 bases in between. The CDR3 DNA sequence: TGTGCCAGCAGCCGTACTAGGGGATGGGCGCAGTTCTTC. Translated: CASSRTRGWAQFF.

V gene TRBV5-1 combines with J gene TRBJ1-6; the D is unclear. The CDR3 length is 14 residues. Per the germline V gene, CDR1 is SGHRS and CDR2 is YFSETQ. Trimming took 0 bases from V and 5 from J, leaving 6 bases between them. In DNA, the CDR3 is TGCGCCAGCAGCTTGGACGGGAATAATTCACCCCTCCACTTT. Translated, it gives CASSLDGNNSPLHF. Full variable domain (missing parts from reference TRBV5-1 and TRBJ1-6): KAGVTQTPRYLIKTRGQQVTLSCSPISGHRSVSWYQQTPGQGLQFLFEYFSETQRNKGNFPGRFSGRQFSNSRSEMNVSTLELGDSALYLCASSLDGNNSPLHFGNGTRLTVT.

The CDR3 DNA is TGTGCCACCAGTGAACCCTACAACAGGGGTAGCTCCTATAATTCACCCCTCCACTTT. Protein product: CATSEPYNRGSSYNSPLHF. This chain connects TRBV24-1 to TRBJ1-6; the match to TRBD1 covers 7 bases. Germline CDR1 KGHDR, CDR2 SFDVKD. Trimming cost V 4 bases and J 0 bases; bases outside gene matches: 11. CDR3 length: 19 residues.

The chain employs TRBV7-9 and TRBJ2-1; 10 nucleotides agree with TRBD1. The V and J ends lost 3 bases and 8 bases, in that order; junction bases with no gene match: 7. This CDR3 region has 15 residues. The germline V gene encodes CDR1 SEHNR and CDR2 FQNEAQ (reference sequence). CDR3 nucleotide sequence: TGTGCCAGCAGCTTCGGGGACAGGGGACACTATGAGCAGTTCTTC. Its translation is CASSFGDRGHYEQFF.

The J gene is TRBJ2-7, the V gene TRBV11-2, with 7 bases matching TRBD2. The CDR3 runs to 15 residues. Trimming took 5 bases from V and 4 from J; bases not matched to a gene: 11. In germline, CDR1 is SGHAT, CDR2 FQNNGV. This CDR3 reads CASSPSWGGVYEQYF. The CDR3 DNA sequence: TGTGCCAGCAGCCCCTCTTGGGGGGGGGTTTACGAGCAGTACTTC. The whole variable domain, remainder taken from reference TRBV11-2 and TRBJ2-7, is EAGVAQSPRYKIIEKRQSVAFWCNPISGHATLYWYQQILGQGPKLLIQFQNNGVVDDSQLPKDRFSAERLKGVDSTLKIQPAKLEDSAVYLCASSPSWGGVYEQYFGPGTRLTVT.

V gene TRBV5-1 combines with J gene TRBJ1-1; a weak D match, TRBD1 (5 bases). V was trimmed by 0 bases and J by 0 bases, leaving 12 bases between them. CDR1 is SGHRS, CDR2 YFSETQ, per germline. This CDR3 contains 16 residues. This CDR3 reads CASSLVPGNMNTEAFF. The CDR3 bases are TGCGCCAGCAGCTTGGTACCAGGGAACATGAACACTGAAGCTTTCTTT.

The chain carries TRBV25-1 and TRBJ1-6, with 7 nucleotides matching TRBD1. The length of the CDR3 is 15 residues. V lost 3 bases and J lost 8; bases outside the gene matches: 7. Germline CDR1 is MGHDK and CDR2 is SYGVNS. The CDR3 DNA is TGTGCCAGCAGTGATTACGGGACAGTGGATTCACCCCTCCACTTT. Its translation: CASSDYGTVDSPLHF.

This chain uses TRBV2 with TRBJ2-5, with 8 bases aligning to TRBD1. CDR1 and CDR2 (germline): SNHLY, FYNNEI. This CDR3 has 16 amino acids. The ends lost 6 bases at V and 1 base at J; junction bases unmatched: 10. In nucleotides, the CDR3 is TGTGCCAGCAGAAGAGGGACAGGAAATCCCCAAGAGACCCAGTACTTC. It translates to CASRRGTGNPQETQYF.

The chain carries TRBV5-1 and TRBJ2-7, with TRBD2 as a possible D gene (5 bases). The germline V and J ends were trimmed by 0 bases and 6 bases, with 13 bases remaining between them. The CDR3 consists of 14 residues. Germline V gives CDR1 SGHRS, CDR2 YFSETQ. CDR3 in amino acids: CASSLAGPGSEQYF. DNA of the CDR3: TGCGCCAGCAGCTTGGCCGGACCGGGGTCCGAGCAGTACTTC.

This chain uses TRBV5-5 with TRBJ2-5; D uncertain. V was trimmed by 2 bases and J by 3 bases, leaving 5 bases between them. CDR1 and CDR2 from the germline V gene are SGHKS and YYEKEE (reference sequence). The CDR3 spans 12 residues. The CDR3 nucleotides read TGTGCCAGCAGCTTCGCAGAAGAGACCCAGTACTTC. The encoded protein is CASSFAEETQYF.

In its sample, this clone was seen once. The CDR3: CSVAPGQDTGELFF. CDR3 nucleotide sequence: TGCAGCGTGGCCCCGGGACAAGACACCGGGGAGCTGTTTTTT. The rearrangement uses TRBV29-1 and TRBJ2-2, with D perhaps matching TRBD1 (6 bases). Germline loops: CDR1 SQVTM, CDR2 ANQGSEA. The V end lost 6 bases, the J end lost 3 bases, and 14 bases lay between the germline ends. This CDR3 spans 14 amino acids.

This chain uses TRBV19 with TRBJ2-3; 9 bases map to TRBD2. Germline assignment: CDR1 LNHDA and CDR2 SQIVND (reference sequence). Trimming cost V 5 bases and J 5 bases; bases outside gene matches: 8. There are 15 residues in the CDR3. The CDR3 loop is CASSELAGAGDTQYF. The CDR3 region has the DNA TGTGCCAGTAGTGAGTTAGCGGGGGCGGGAGATACGCAGTATTTT.

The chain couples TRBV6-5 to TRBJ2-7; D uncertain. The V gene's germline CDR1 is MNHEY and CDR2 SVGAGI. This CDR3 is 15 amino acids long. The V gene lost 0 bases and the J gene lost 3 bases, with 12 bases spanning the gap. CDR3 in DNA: TGTGCCAGCAGTTACTCGTCTGACCACCTCTACGAGCAGTACTTC. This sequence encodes CASSYSSDHLYEQYF.

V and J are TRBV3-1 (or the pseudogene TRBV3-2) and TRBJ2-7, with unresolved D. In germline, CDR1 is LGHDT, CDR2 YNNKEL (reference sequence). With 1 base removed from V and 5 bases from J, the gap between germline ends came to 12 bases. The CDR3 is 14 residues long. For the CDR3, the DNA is TGTGCCAGCAGCCAAGGAATAGGGTGGGACGAGCAGTACTTC. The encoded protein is CASSQGIGWDEQYF.

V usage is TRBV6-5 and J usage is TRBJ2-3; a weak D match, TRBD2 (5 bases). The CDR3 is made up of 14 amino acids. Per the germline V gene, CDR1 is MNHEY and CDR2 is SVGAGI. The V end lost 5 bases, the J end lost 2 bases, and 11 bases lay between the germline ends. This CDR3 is CASSRRTFTDTQYF. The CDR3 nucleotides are TGTGCCAGCAGTCGACGGACTTTCACAGATACGCAGTATTTT.

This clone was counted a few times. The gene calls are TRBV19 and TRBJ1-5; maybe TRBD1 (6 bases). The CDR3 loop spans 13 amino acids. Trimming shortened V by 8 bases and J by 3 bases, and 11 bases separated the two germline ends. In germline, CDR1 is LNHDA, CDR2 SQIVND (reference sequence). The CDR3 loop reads CASGQRPNQPQHF. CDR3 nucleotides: TGTGCCAGTGGACAGCGCCCCAATCAGCCCCAGCATTTT.

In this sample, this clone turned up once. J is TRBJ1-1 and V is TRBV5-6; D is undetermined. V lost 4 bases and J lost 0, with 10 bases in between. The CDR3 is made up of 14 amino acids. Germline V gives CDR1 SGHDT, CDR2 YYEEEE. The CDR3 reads CASSHLTVNTEAFF. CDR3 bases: TGTGCCAGCAGCCATCTCACGGTGAACACTGAAGCTTTCTTT.

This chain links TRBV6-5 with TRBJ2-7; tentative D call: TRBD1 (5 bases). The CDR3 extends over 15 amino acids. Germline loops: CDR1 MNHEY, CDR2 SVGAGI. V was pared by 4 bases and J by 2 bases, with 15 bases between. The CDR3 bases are TGTGCCAGCAGTTCTCAGGGCGGAGCCCCCTACGAGCAGTACTTC. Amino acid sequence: CASSSQGGAPYEQYF.

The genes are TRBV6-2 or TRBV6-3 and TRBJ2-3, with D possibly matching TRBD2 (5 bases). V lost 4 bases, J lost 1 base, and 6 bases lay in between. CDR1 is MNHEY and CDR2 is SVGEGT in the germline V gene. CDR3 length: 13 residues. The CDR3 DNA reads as TGTGCCAGCAGTTGGCGGGGCACAGATACGCAGTATTTT. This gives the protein CASSWRGTDTQYF.

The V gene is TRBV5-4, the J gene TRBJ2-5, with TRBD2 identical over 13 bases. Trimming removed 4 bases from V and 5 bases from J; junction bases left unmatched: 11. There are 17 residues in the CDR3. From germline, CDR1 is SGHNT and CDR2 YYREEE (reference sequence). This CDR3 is CASSPGLAGATIETQYF. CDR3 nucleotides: TGTGCCAGCAGCCCAGGACTAGCGGGAGCCACTATCGAGACCCAGTACTTC.

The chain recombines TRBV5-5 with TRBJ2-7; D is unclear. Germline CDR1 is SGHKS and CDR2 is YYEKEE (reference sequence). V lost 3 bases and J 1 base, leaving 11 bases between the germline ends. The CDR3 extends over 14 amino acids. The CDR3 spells CASSYYRQSYEQYF. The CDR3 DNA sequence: TGTGCCAGCAGCTACTATCGACAATCCTACGAGCAGTACTTC.

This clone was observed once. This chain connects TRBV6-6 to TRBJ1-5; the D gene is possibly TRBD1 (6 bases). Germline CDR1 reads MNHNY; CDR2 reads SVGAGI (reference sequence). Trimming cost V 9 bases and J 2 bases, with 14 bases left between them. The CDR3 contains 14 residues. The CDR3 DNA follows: TGTGCCAGTACACAGGGAGAGGGCAATCAGCCCCAGCATTTT. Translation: CASTQGEGNQPQHF.

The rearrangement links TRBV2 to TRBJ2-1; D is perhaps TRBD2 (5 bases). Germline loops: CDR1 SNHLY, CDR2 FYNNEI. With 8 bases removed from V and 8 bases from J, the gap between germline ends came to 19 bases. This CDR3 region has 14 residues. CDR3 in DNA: TGTGCCAGCCGTGGTTTCAGCGGTTCTGATGAGCAGTTCTTC. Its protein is CASRGFSGSDEQFF. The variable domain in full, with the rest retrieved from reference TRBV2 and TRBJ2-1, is EPEVTQTPSHQVTQMGQEVILRCVPISNHLYFYWYRQILGQKVEFLVSFYNNEISEKSEIFDDQFSVERPDGSNFTLKIRSTKLEDSAMYFCASRGFSGSDEQFFGPGTRLTVL.

As DNA, the CDR3 is TGTGCCATCAGTGAGTCCCAGACTATTGGCTACACCTTC. As protein: CAISESQTIGYTF. V is TRBV10-3 and J is TRBJ1-2; no clear D gene. This CDR3 spans 13 amino acids. The V and J ends lost 0 bases and 7 bases respectively, with 9 bases between them. Germline assignment: CDR1 ENHRY and CDR2 SYGVKD.

CDR3: CASSLARFGVGGLFF. The CDR3 nucleotides read TGTGCCAGCAGCTTAGCCCGGTTTGGAGTTGGAGGATTGTTTTTT. The genes are TRBV7-9 and TRBJ1-4, with D hard to call. Germline-derived CDR1 and CDR2 are SEHNR and FQNEAQ (reference sequence). The CDR3 is 15 amino acids. V was shortened by 0 bases and J by 15 bases, with 20 bases between the two germline ends. Full variable domain (rest looked up from reference TRBV7-9 and TRBJ1-4): DTGVSQNPRHKITKRGQNVTFRCDPISEHNRLYWYRQTLGQGPEFLTYFQNEAQLEKSRLLSDRFSAERPKGSFSTLEIQRTEQGDSAMYLCASSLARFGVGGLFFGSGTQLSVL.

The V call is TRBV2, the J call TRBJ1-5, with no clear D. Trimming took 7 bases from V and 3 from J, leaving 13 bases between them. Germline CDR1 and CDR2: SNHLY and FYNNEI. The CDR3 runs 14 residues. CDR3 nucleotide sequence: TGTGCCAGCAAGGAATGGGGTTTCAATCAGCCCCAGCATTTT. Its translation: CASKEWGFNQPQHF.